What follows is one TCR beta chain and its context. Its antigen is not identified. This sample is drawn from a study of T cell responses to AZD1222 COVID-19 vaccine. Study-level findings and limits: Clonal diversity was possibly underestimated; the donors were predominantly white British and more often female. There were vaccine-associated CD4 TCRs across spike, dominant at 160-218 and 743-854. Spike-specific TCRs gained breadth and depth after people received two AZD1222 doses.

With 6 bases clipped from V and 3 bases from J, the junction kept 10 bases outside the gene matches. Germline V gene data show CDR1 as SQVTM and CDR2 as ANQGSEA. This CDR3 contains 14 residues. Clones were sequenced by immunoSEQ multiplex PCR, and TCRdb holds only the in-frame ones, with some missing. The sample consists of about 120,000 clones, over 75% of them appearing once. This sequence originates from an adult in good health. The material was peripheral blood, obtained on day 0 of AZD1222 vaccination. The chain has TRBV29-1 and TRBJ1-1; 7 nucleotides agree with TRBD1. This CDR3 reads CSVRPIDRDTEAFF. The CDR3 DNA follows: TGCAGCGTCCGACCGATTGACAGGGACACTGAAGCTTTCTTT.